One sample yielded the 18 T cell receptor beta chains listed below, sequenced in a study of blood T cell repertoires in COVID-19. This table comes from immunoSEQ multiplex PCR, and its TCRdb copy is limited to in-frame clones, with some not included. The sample records approximately 220,000 clones, about 83% being singletons. The specimen was PBMCs or T cells enriched from blood (not recorded which). The receptors derive from a woman aged 45-59 years who had been exposed to COVID-19.

The sample holds one count of this clone. J is TRBJ2-5 and V is TRBV6-5; TRBD1 might be the D (5 bases). V was shortened by 7 bases and J by 4 bases, with 16 bases between the two germline ends. This CDR3 spans 14 amino acids. In germline, CDR1 is MNHEY, CDR2 SVGAGI. The CDR3 is CASTTGQQRETQYF. CDR3 bases: TGTGCCAGCACAACAGGACAACAACGAGAGACCCAGTACTTC.

The DNA of the CDR3 is TGTGCCAGTAGTATAGGTAGCGTAGGAGAGACCCAGTACTTC. It encodes CASSIGSVGETQYF. This chain links TRBV19 with TRBJ2-5, with D possibly TRBD2 on 5 matching bases. This CDR3 is 14 amino acids long. Germline V gene data show CDR1 as LNHDA and CDR2 as SQIVND (reference sequence). V lost 1 base and J 4 bases, leaving 10 bases between the germline ends.

The rearrangement links TRBV6-5 to TRBJ2-5; D remains ambiguous. V gave up 4 bases and J gave up 0 bases, with 3 bases separating them. CDR1 is MNHEY and CDR2 is SVGAGI in the germline V gene. The CDR3 extends over 12 amino acids. The CDR3 region has the DNA TGTGCCAGCAGTTCAAACCAAGAGACCCAGTACTTC. The encoded protein is CASSSNQETQYF.

The CDR3 nucleotides are TGTGCCAGTAGACGCTTACTTAACTATGGCTACACCTTC. This gives the protein CASRRLLNYGYTF. The rearrangement joins TRBV19 to TRBJ1-2; D is unclear. The CDR3 totals 13 residues. Per germline, CDR1 LNHDA and CDR2 SQIVND (reference sequence). Trimming removed 6 bases at V and 1 base at J, with 9 bases between.

The V and J genes are TRBV6-5 and TRBJ1-2; 12 bases line up with TRBD1. This CDR3 contains 16 residues. The V and J ends lost 0 bases and 7 bases, in that order; junction bases with no gene match: 6. Germline lookup yields CDR1 MNHEY and CDR2 SVGAGI. CDR3 in amino acids: CASSYSMGQGASGYTF. DNA of the CDR3: TGTGCCAGCAGTTACTCGATGGGACAGGGGGCGAGTGGCTACACCTTC.

The chain employs TRBV14 and TRBJ1-2; D is ambiguous. V was shortened by 4 bases and J by 8 bases, with 14 bases between the two germline ends. Per the germline V gene, CDR1 is SGHDN and CDR2 is FVKESK. The CDR3 has 13 amino acids. The chain's CDR3 is CASSLPGTGGYTF. The CDR3, as DNA: TGTGCCAGCAGCCTACCAGGAACTGGGGGCTACACCTTC.

The V gene is TRBV27, the J gene TRBJ1-5; D remains unclear. The CDR3 extends over 14 amino acids. The germline V gene encodes CDR1 MNHEY and CDR2 SMNVEV (reference sequence). Trimming shortened V by 3 bases and J by 5 bases, and 11 bases separated the two germline ends. The CDR3 loop is CASSLQAWDQPQHF. In DNA, the CDR3 is TGTGCCAGCAGTTTGCAGGCGTGGGATCAGCCCCAGCATTTT.

The chain links TRBV18 to TRBJ1-2; D not certain. Germline V CDR1 and CDR2: KGHSH, LQKENI. CDR3 length: 13 residues. V dropped 0 bases and J dropped 4 bases, with 6 bases sitting between them. CDR3 residues: CASSPPSGYGYTF. The DNA for the CDR3 is TGTGCCAGCTCACCACCTAGCGGCTATGGCTACACCTTC.

This chain uses TRBV7-6 with TRBJ2-7; 7 bases map to TRBD2. From germline, CDR1 is SGHVS and CDR2 FNYEAQ. This CDR3 region has 13 residues. V trimming: 5 bases; J trimming: 6 bases; junction bases outside the gene matches: 7. CDR3: CASSPITGGEQYF. DNA of the CDR3: TGTGCCAGCAGCCCTATCACGGGGGGCGAGCAGTACTTC.

This rearrangement joins TRBV11-2 to TRBJ2-3, with D possibly being TRBD2 (6 bases). V dropped 5 bases and J dropped 4 bases, with 10 bases sitting between them. The CDR3 sequence is 13 residues long. CDR1 and CDR2 from the germline V gene are SGHAT and FQNNGV. CDR3 in amino acids: CASSILAADTQYF. The CDR3, as DNA: TGTGCCAGCAGCATTTTAGCGGCAGATACGCAGTATTTT.

This clone was recorded only once. The V gene is TRBV7-2, the J gene TRBJ2-5; TRBD1 matches 9 bases. The V gene end was trimmed by 2 bases and the J gene end by 4 bases; junction bases not matched to a gene: 5. Germline V CDR1 and CDR2: SGHTA, FQGNSA. The CDR3 is 15 amino acids. The CDR3 loop is CASSLRDRERETQYF. CDR3 sequence (DNA): TGTGCCAGCAGCTTAAGGGACAGGGAAAGAGAGACCCAGTACTTC.

The rearrangement joins TRBV5-4 to TRBJ2-2; 12 bases map to TRBD1. The V segment lost 4 bases and the J segment 7 bases; nucleotides outside the gene matches: 8. CDR1 SGHNT and CDR2 YYREEE come from the germline V gene (reference sequence). The length of the CDR3 is 16 residues. CDR3 DNA: TGTGCCAGCAGCGACCGGGACAGGGGGCGTGGCGGGGAGCTGTTTTTT. Encoded protein: CASSDRDRGRGGELFF.

The gene calls are TRBV2 and TRBJ2-1; D call uncertain. CDR3 length: 14 residues. Germline V gene sequence: CDR1 SNHLY, CDR2 FYNNEI. V dropped 1 base and J dropped 0 bases, with 4 bases sitting between them. CDR3: CASSEDSSYNEQFF. The CDR3 DNA is TGTGCCAGCAGTGAAGATAGCTCCTACAATGAGCAGTTCTTC.

The chain combines TRBV5-1 with TRBJ1-1, with no clear D. In germline, CDR1 is SGHRS, CDR2 YFSETQ. The V end was cut by 3 bases, the J end by 3 bases, with 15 bases between. The CDR3 is 15 amino acids. CDR3 coding DNA: TGCGCCAGCAGCTCAGCCTCAGGCGCTTACACTGAAGCTTTCTTT. It codes for CASSSASGAYTEAFF.

The chain is built from TRBV21-1 and TRBJ1-2; TRBD1, the table's D call, was not compared with the DNA. TRBV21-1 is a listed pseudogene. There are 18 residues in the CDR3. CDR3 nucleotides: TGTGCCAGCAGCAACAGAAAGGATGACAGGGGGCCGGGCTATGGCTACACCTTC. Residues: CASSNRKDDRGPGYGYTF.

This clone was recorded once. The rearrangement links TRBV5-6 to TRBJ1-1; D possibly corresponds to TRBD1 (6 bases). The length of the CDR3 is 12 residues. Germline CDR1 is SGHDT and CDR2 is YYEEEE. V shed 3 bases and J shed 9 bases, with 12 bases lying between them. Here the CDR3 reads CASSSDRWKAFF. As DNA, the CDR3 is TGTGCCAGCAGCTCGGACAGATGGAAAGCTTTCTTT.

This rearrangement joins TRBV6-5 to TRBJ2-2, with D possibly TRBD1 on 6 matching bases. Germline values: CDR1 MNHEY, CDR2 SVGAGI. Trimming took off 6 bases at V and 5 bases at J, with 13 bases between the two ends. The CDR3 loop spans 14 amino acids. In DNA form, the CDR3 reads TGTGCCAGCAGGAGGGATACAGGGACCGGGGAGCTGTTTTTT. Translating gives CASRRDTGTGELFF.

The V gene is TRBV19, the J gene TRBJ2-5; 8 bases agree with TRBD1. Germline CDR1 reads LNHDA; CDR2 reads SQIVND (reference sequence). The trim removed 4 bases at V and 5 bases at J, leaving 6 bases unmatched. This CDR3 spans 14 amino acids. This chain's CDR3 is CASSTPGGLETQYF. The CDR3 nucleotides read TGTGCCAGTAGTACCCCAGGGGGCCTGGAGACCCAGTACTTC.